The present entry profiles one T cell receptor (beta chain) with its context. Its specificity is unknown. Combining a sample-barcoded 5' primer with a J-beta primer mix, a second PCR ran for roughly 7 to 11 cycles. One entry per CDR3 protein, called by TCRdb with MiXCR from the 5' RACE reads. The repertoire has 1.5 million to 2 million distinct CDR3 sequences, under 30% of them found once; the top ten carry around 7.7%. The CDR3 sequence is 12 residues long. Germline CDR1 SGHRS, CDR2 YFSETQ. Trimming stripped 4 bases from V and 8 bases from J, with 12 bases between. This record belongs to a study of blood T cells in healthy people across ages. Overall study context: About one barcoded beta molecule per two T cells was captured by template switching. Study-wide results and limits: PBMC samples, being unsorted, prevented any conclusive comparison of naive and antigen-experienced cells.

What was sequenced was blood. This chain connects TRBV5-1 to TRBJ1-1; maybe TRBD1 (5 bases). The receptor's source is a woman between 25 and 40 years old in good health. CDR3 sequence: CASSAMTDEAFF. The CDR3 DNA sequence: TGCGCCAGCAGCGCGATGACAGACGAAGCTTTCTTT.